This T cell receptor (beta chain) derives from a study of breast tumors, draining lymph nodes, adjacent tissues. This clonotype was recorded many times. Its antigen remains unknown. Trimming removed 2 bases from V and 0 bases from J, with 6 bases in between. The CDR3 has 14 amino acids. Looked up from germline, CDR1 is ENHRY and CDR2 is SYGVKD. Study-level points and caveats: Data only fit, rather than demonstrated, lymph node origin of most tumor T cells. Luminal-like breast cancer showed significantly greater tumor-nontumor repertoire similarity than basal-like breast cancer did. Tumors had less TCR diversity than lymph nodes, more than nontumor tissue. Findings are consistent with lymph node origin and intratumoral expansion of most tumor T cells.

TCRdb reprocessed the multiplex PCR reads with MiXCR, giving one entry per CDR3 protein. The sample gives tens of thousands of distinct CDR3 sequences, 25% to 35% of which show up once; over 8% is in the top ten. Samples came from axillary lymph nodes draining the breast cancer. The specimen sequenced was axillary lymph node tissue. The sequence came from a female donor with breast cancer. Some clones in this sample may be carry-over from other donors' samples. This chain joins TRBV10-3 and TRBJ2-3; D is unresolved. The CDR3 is CAISEAGSTDTQYF. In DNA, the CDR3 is TGTGCCATCAGTGAGGCTGGTAGCACAGATACGCAGTATTTT.